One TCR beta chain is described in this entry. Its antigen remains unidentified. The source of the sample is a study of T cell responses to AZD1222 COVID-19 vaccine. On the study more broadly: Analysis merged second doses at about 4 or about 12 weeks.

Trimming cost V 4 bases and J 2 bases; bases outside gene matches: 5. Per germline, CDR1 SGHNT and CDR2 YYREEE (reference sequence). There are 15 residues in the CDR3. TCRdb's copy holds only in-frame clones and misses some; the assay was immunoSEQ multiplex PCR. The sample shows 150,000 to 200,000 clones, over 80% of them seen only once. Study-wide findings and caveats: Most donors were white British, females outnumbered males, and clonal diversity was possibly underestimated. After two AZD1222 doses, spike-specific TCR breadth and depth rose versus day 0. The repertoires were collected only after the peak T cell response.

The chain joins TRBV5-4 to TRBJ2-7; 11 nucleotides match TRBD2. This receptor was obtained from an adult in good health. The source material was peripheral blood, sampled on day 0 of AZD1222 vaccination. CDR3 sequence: CASSPGLAVTYEQYF. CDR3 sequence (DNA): TGTGCCAGCAGCCCGGGACTAGCGGTTACCTACGAGCAGTACTTC.